Listed here is a single T cell receptor beta chain. It is likely a read error, because the conserved phenylalanine at the end of the CDR3 is missing. The sample comes from a study of tumor and adjacent non-tumor tissue in lung cancer. The template was RNA from unsorted bulk tissue. This non-tumor lung sample came from over 3 cm beyond the tumor edge. Three rounds of nested PCR, following a modified ARM-PCR protocol, produced the TCRbeta library. MiXCR, applied by TCRdb to the multiplex PCR reads, yields one record per CDR3 protein. The sample holds some 80,000 distinct CDR3 sequences; over 65% are singletons and the top ten take approximately 40%. Germline V CDR1 and CDR2: MGHRA, YSYEKL. CDR3 length: 15 amino acids.

J is TRBJ2-3 and V is TRBV4-1, with D tentatively TRBD2 (6 bases). The sample taken for sequencing was distant non-tumor lung tissue. The receptor's source is a man in his 70s with non-small cell lung cancer. This CDR3 is CASSPLGGSTDTQYC. The CDR3, as DNA: TGCGCGAGCAGCCCCCTCGGGGGATCCACAGATACGCAGTATTGT.